This entry concerns a single T cell receptor beta chain. This sample was taken from a study of blood T cell repertoires in COVID-19. Study information: Acute-phase and convalescent COVID-19 samples originated in the United States, Italy and Spain. Sample material is recorded as cDNA or gDNA derived from T cells, B-cell-depleted T cells, or PBMCs.

Sequenced by immunoSEQ multiplex PCR; TCRdb stores in-frame clones only, minus some. This table holds roughly 150,000 clones, around 85% found once. What was sequenced was peripheral blood. This receptor was taken from a human donor in a cohort sampled during active COVID-19.

CDR3 in amino acids: CASSYGTPTYEQYF. In DNA form, the CDR3 reads TGTGCCAGCAGTTACGGGACACCTACCTACGAGCAGTACTTC. The chain links TRBV6-2 or TRBV6-3 to TRBJ2-7; maybe TRBD1 (6 bases). CDR3 size: 14 residues. CDR1 MNHEY and CDR2 SVGEGT come from the germline V gene. Trimming left V 2 bases short and J 2 bases short, with 10 bases between.